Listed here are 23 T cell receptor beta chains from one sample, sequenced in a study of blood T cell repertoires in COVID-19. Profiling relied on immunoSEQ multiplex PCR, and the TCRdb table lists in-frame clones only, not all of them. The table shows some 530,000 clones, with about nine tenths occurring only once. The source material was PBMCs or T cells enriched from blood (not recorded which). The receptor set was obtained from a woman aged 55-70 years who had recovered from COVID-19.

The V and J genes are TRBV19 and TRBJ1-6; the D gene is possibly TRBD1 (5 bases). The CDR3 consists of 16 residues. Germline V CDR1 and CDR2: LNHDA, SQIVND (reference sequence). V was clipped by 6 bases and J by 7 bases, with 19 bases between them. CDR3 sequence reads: CASSLIQGASNSPLHF. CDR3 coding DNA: TGTGCCAGTAGCTTGATCCAGGGCGCCAGCAATTCACCCCTCCACTTT.

CDR3: CASRTTGTGAYEQYF. CDR3 DNA sequence: TGTGCCAGCAGGACCACCGGGACAGGGGCCTACGAGCAGTACTTC. The rearrangement joins TRBV6-5 to TRBJ2-7; 10 positions match TRBD1. Germline V gene data show CDR1 as MNHEY and CDR2 as SVGAGI. Trimming took 6 bases from V and 2 from J; bases not matched to a gene: 7. The CDR3 contains 15 residues.

The CDR3 is CASSYSWASTDTQYF. The CDR3 coding sequence is TGTGCCAGCAGTTACTCGTGGGCTAGCACAGATACGCAGTATTTT. The chain couples TRBV6-5 to TRBJ2-3; D remains unclear. Trimming took off 0 bases at V and 0 bases at J, with 7 bases between the two ends. CDR3 length: 15 residues. Germline lookup yields CDR1 MNHEY and CDR2 SVGAGI.

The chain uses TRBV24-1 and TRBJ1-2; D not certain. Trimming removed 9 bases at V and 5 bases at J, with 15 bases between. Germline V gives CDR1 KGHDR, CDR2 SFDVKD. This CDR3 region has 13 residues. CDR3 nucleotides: TGTGCCACCCAGCAGTCCTACAGTTATGGCTACACCTTC. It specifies CATQQSYSYGYTF.

The CDR3 region is CASGLTLGHPGETQYF. The CDR3 DNA reads as TGTGCTAGTGGTTTGACCCTGGGACACCCGGGTGAGACCCAGTACTTC. This chain links TRBV12-5 with TRBJ2-5; a weak D match, TRBD1 (6 bases). Germline CDR1 reads LGHNT; CDR2 reads FRNRAP. The CDR3 extends over 16 amino acids. Trimming shortened V by 2 bases and J by 5 bases, and 18 bases separated the two germline ends.

Written as DNA, the CDR3 is TGTGCCACCAGTATGAGCTCTGGAAACACCATATATTTT. Its protein is CATSMSSGNTIYF. The chain couples TRBV24-1 to TRBJ1-3; no definite D call. V was trimmed by 6 bases and J by 0 bases, leaving 5 bases between them. CDR1 is KGHDR and CDR2 is SFDVKD in the germline V gene. The CDR3 is 13 residues long.

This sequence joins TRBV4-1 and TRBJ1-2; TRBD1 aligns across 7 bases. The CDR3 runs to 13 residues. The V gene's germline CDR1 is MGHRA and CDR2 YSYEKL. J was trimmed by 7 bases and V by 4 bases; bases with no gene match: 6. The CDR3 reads CASSPDRAGGYTF. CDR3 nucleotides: TGCGCCAGCAGCCCCGACAGGGCGGGTGGCTACACCTTC.

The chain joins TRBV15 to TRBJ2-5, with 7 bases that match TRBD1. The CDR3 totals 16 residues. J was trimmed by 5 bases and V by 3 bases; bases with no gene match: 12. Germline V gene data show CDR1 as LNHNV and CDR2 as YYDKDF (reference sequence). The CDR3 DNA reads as TGTGCCACCAGCAGGGGGGCCTTAGGGGGCGCGGAGACCCAGTACTTC. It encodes CATSRGALGGAETQYF.

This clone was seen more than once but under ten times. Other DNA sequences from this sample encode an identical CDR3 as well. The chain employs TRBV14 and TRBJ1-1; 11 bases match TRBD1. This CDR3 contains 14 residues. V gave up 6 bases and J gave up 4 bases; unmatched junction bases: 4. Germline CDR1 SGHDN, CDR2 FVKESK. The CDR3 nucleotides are TGTGCCAGCAGGCTCGGGACAGGGGGCACTGAAGCTTTCTTT. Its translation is CASRLGTGGTEAFF. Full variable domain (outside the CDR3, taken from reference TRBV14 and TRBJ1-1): EAGVTQFPSHSVIEKGQTVTLRCDPISGHDNLYWYRRVMGKEIKFLLHFVKESKQDESGMPNNRFLAERTGGTYSTLKVQPAELEDSGVYFCASRLGTGGTEAFFGQGTRLTVV.

The CDR3 nucleotides read TGTGCCAGCAGCCCGAGCGGCGCATTGAACACTGAAGCTTTCTTT. Translating gives CASSPSGALNTEAFF. J is TRBJ1-1 and V is TRBV3-1 (or the pseudogene TRBV3-2), with D hard to call. The length of the CDR3 is 15 residues. V was trimmed by 4 bases and J by 0 bases, leaving 12 bases between them. Germline V lookup: CDR1 LGHDT, CDR2 YNNKEL (reference sequence).

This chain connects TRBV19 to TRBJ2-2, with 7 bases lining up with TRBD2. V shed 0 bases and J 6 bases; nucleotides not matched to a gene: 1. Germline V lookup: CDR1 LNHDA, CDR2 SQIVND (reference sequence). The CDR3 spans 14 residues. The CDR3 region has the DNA TGTGCCAGTAGTATAGACCGGGGGGCCGGGGAGCTGTTTTTT. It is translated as CASSIDRGAGELFF. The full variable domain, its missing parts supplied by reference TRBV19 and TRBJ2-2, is DGGITQSPKYLFRKEGQNVTLSCEQNLNHDAMYWYRQDPGQGLRLIYYSQIVNDFQKGDIAEGYSVSREKKESFPLTVTSAQKNPTAFYLCASSIDRGAGELFFGEGSRLTVL.

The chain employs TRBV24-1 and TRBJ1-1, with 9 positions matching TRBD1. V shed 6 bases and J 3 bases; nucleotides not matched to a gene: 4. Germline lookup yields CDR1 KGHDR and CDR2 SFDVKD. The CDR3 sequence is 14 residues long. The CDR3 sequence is CATSSRDRDTEAFF. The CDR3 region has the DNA TGTGCCACCAGTTCCCGGGACAGGGACACTGAAGCTTTCTTT.

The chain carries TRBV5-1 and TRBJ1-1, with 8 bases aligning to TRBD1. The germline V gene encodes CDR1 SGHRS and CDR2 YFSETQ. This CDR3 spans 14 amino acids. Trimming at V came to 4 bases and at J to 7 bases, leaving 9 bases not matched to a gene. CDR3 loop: CASSPRTGNGEAFF. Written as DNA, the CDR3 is TGCGCCAGCAGCCCCCGGACAGGGAACGGTGAAGCTTTCTTT.

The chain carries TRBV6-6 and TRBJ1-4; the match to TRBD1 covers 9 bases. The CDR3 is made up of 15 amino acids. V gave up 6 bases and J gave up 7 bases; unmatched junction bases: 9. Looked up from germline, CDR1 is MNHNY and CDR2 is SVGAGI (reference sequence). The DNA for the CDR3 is TGTGCCAGCAGCAGGACAGGGGTTGGGAGTGAAAAACTGTTTTTT. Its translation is CASSRTGVGSEKLFF.

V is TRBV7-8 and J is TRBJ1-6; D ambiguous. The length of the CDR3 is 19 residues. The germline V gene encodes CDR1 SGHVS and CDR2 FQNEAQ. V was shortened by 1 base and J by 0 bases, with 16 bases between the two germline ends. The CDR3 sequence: CASSLVAGLSSSYNSPLHF. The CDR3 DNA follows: TGTGCCAGCAGCTTAGTGGCAGGCCTCTCGAGCTCCTATAATTCACCCCTCCACTTT.

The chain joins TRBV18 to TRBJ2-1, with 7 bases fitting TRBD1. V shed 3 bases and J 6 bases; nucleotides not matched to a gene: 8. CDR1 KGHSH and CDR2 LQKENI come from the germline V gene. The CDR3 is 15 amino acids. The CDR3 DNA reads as TGTGCCAGCTCACCGCTTACAGGGGCGGTCAATGAGCAGTTCTTC. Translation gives CASSPLTGAVNEQFF.

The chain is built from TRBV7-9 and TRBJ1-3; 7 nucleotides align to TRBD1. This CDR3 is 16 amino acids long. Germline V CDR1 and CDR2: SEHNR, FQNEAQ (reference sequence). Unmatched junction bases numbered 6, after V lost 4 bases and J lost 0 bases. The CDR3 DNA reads TGTGCCAGCAGCTGGGACAGCTTCAGCTCTGGAAACACCATATATTTT. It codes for CASSWDSFSSGNTIYF. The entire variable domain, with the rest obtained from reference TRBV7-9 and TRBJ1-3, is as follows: DTGVSQNPRHKITKRGQNVTFRCDPISEHNRLYWYRQTLGQGPEFLTYFQNEAQLEKSRLLSDRFSAERPKGSFSTLEIQRTEQGDSAMYLCASSWDSFSSGNTIYFGEGSWLTVV.

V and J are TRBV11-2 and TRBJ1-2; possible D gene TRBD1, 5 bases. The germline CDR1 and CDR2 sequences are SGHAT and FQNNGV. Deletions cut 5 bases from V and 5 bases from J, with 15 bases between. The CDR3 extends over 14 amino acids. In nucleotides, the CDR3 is TGTGCCAGCAGCCACGCGCAGGGCCAGTATGGCTACACCTTC. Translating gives CASSHAQGQYGYTF.

The CDR3 loop is CASSPGQGVGKLFF. The CDR3, as DNA: TGTGCCAGCAGTCCGGGACAGGGGGTGGGAAAACTGTTTTTT. This chain joins TRBV27 and TRBJ1-4; 11 bases map to TRBD1. Germline CDR1 reads MNHEY; CDR2 reads SMNVEV (reference sequence). The CDR3 contains 14 residues. The trim removed 5 bases at V and 10 bases at J, leaving 6 bases unmatched.

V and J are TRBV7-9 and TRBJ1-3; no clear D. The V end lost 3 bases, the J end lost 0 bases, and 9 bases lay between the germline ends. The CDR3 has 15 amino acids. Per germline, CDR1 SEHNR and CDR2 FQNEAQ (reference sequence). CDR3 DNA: TGTGCCAGCAGCTTTTTGGAGAGCTCTGGAAACACCATATATTTT. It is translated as CASSFLESSGNTIYF.

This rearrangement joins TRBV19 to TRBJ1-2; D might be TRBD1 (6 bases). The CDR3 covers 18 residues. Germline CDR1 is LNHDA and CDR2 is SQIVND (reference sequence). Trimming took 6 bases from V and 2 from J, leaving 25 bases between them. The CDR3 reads CASSTSGVGQGRNYGYTF. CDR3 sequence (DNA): TGTGCCAGTAGCACTAGCGGTGTCGGGCAGGGGAGAAACTATGGCTACACCTTC.

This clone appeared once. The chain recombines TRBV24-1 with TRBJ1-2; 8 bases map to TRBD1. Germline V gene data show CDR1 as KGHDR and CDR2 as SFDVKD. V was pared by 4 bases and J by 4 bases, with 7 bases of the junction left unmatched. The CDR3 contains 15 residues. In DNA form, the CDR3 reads TGTGCCACCAGTGAGGGGGGACAGGCCAGCTATGGCTACACCTTC. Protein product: CATSEGGQASYGYTF.

The CDR3 DNA is TGCGCCAGCAGCCATGTACAGGTGAACACTGAAGCTTTCTTT. It yields the protein CASSHVQVNTEAFF. The gene calls are TRBV4-1 and TRBJ1-1, with D maybe TRBD1 (5 bases). With 3 bases removed from V and 0 bases from J, the gap between germline ends came to 8 bases. The CDR3 length is 14 residues. Germline CDR1 reads MGHRA; CDR2 reads YSYEKL.